A selection of T cell receptor beta chains follows, all from one sample in a study of T cells in localized non-small cell lung cancer. Clones were read by immunoSEQ multiplex PCR, and TCRdb kept only the in-frame ones, dropping some. The sample holds some 31,000 clones; around nine tenths are singletons and the top ten take 4.2%. Sequences were derived from peripheral blood, sampled before any cancer treatment. These TCRs come from a woman aged 35 to 69 with stage I lung adenocarcinoma. Both conserved end residues are part of each CDR3.

length: 15; V: TRBV6-5; CDR3: CASSYSGAQFGEQYF
length: 16; V: TRBV4-1; CDR3: CASSQEAGGFVTEAFF
length: 13; V: TRBV7-7; CDR3: CASSLLGEGEQFF
length: 13; V: TRBV9; CDR3: CASSTTGGTEAFF
length: 11; V: TRBV29-1; CDR3: CSVSTIYGYTF
length: 12; V: TRBV7-6; CDR3: CASSLITDTQYF
length: 17; V: TRBV7-2; CDR3: CASSLRGAFSGANVLTF
length: 17; V: TRBV9; CDR3: CASSPYEEGTPGNTIYF
length: 11; V: TRBV7-9; CDR3: CASSEREKLFF
length: 14; V: TRBV5-4; CDR3: CASSSPTGDYGYTF
length: 11; V: TRBV29-1; CDR3: CSVEGGQGHTF
length: 14; V: TRBV19; CDR3: CASSTTGFNEKLFF
length: 13; V: TRBV11-2; CDR3: CASSRQDSYGYTF
length: 15; V: TRBV29-1; CDR3: CSVDIRGPQNTEAFF
length: 12; V: TRBV10-3; CDR3: CAARAQYYEQYF
length: 15; V: TRBV6-1; CDR3: CASSEWASGLGTQYF
length: 11; V: TRBV25-1; CDR3: CASSGGWEQYF
length: 14; V: TRBV19; CDR3: CASADPGQGVKLFF
length: 14; V: TRBV7-2; CDR3: CASSLGVSPVRAFF
length: 15; V: TRBV9; CDR3: CASSGQHSSNYGYTF
length: 15; V: TRBV7-3; CDR3: CASSPGTSGTDTQYF
length: 16; V: TRBV4-3; CDR3: CASSQERQGRVYGYTF
length: 15; V: TRBV7-2; CDR3: CASSLVSVRTDTQYF
length: 12; V: TRBV6-6; CDR3: CATRATQEAQYF
length: 15; V: TRBV5-4; CDR3: CASSRGGTGPETQYF
length: 13; V: TRBV7-9; CDR3: CASRSYRGHTQYF
length: 13; V: TRBV6-1; CDR3: CASSGGRTYEQYF
length: 13; V: TRBV27; CDR3: CASSPQEFHGYTF
length: 13; V: TRBV29-1; CDR3: CSVEDTALGEQYF
length: 13; V: TRBV27; CDR3: CASSLSMNTEAFF
length: 14; V: TRBV6-1; CDR3: CASRGGQLNTEAFF
length: 15; V: TRBV5-1; CDR3: CASTRGTGPDNEQFF
length: 15; V: TRBV6-5; CDR3: CASSYAPGGPDTQYF
length: 13; V: TRBV5-1; CDR3: CASSPDSYNEQFF
length: 15; V: TRBV6-5; CDR3: CASSYTRTGGTEAFF
length: 13; V: TRBV29-1; CDR3: CSVGGQEGTEQFF
length: 16; V: TRBV4-1; CDR3: CASSQKTGGGPDTQYF
length: 15; V: TRBV6-5; CDR3: CASSGQGPLRNEQFF
length: 14; V: TRBV7-2; CDR3: CASSTPRGVETQYF
length: 12; V: TRBV9; CDR3: CASSGRGTEAFF
length: 17; V: TRBV7-8; CDR3: CASSLNAGVAVHNEQFF
length: 15; V: TRBV7-2; CDR3: CASSASTGSGGELFF
length: 15; V: TRBV9; CDR3: CASSVGGRASTEAFF
length: 14; V: TRBV21-1; CDR3: CASTEKGGDQPQHF
length: 14; V: TRBV9; CDR3: CASGERGFTDTQYF
length: 15; V: TRBV7-9; CDR3: CASSLDQGLVDEQFF
length: 16; V: TRBV5-4; CDR3: CASSSGDRGYTGELFF
length: 14; V: TRBV18; CDR3: CASSPRQGTYEQYF
length: 14; V: TRBV5-1; CDR3: CASRSSGYYNEQFF
length: 15; V: TRBV5-4; CDR3: CASSDNGEGNTEAFF
length: 14; V: TRBV5-1; CDR3: CASSLEGGFQPQHF
length: 13; V: TRBV7-3; CDR3: CASRQGKNTEAFF